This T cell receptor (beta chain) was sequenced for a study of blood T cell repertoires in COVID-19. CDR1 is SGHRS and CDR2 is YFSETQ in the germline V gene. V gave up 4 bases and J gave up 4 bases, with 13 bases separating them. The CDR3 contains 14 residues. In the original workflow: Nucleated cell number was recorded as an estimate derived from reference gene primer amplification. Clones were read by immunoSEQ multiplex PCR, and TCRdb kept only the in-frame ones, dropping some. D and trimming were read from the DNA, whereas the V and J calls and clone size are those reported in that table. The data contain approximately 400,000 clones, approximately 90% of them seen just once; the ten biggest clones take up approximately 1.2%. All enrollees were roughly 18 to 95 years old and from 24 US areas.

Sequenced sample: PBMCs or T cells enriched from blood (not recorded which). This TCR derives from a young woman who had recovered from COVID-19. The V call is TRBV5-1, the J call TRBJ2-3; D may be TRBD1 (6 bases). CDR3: CASSAGQSADTQYF. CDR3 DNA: TGCGCCAGCAGCGCAGGACAGTCCGCAGATACGCAGTATTTT.